These 23 T cell receptor beta chains were all obtained from the same sample, sequenced in a study of OX40 agonist ivuxolimab in advanced cancers. Libraries were prepared by immunoSEQ multiplex PCR; TCRdb keeps only in-frame clonotypes and omits some of them. The top ten clones hold 0.95% to 1.3% of a sample with 70,000 to 95,000 clones, approximately 90% of them seen once. This sample comprised CD4+ or CD8+ T cells sorted from blood, obtained in a trial of the OX40 agonist ivuxolimab. The receptors were gathered from an adult with an advanced solid tumor such as melanoma, head and neck, liver or kidney cancer.

V and J are TRBV5-6 and TRBJ2-7; 7 bases agree with TRBD1. The CDR3 consists of 16 residues. Unmatched junction bases numbered 11, after V lost 4 bases and J lost 1 base. CDR1 and CDR2 from the germline V gene are SGHDT and YYEEEE. The CDR3 spells CASSKDMGQNSYEQYF. The CDR3 region has the DNA TGTGCCAGCAGCAAAGACATGGGACAGAATTCCTACGAGCAGTACTTC.

This sequence joins TRBV7-8 and TRBJ2-7, with TRBD2 matching 7 bases. J lost 6 bases, V lost 3 bases, and 5 bases had no gene match. The CDR3 length is 13 residues. Germline values: CDR1 SGHVS, CDR2 FQNEAQ. The CDR3 DNA is TGTGCCAGCAGCTTCGGACTAGTTTTCGAGCAGTACTTC. It specifies CASSFGLVFEQYF.

The chain couples TRBV2 to TRBJ2-2, with TRBD1 matching 9 bases. Germline V gives CDR1 SNHLY, CDR2 FYNNEI. V lost 7 bases and J lost 3; bases outside the gene matches: 6. The CDR3 has 15 residues. The DNA for the CDR3 is TGTGCCAGCACGGGACAGGGCGTATACACCGGGGAGCTGTTTTTT. Encoded protein: CASTGQGVYTGELFF.

CDR3 nucleotide sequence: TGTGCCAGGTCAACGACCGGGGGCTACGAGCAGTACTTC. It translates to CARSTTGGYEQYF. V usage is TRBV25-1 and J usage is TRBJ2-7, with TRBD2 as a possible D gene (6 bases). Germline-derived CDR1 and CDR2 are MGHDK and SYGVNS. Trimming removed 9 bases from V and 3 bases from J, with 15 bases in between. The CDR3 is 13 amino acids.

The chain links TRBV5-1 to TRBJ2-5; D call uncertain. The germline CDR1 and CDR2 sequences are SGHRS and YFSETQ. The V end lost 2 bases, the J end lost 0 bases, and 2 bases lay between the germline ends. The CDR3 is 12 residues long. CDR3 sequence (DNA): TGCGCCAGCAGCTTCAACCAAGAGACCCAGTACTTC. Translating gives CASSFNQETQYF.

The CDR3 DNA is TGTGCCAGCAGGGCGGGACACTTCGTCGCTTTCTTT. Its translation is CASRAGHFVAFF. This chain connects TRBV2 to TRBJ1-1; D possibly corresponds to TRBD1 (6 bases). Trimming shortened V by 6 bases and J by 11 bases, and 16 bases separated the two germline ends. CDR3 length equals 12 residues. CDR1 SNHLY and CDR2 FYNNEI come from the germline V gene.

The chain couples TRBV28 to TRBJ2-1; 12 nucleotides align to TRBD1. The junction had 13 bases not matched to a gene; V was cut back by 4 bases and J by 9 bases. The CDR3 length is 17 residues. In germline, CDR1 is MDHEN, CDR2 SYDVKM. The CDR3 spells CASSSAPGQGALGEQFF. In DNA form, the CDR3 reads TGTGCCAGCAGTTCTGCCCCGGGACAGGGGGCTTTAGGTGAGCAGTTCTTC. The whole variable domain, remainder taken from reference TRBV28 and TRBJ2-1, is DVKVTQSSRYLVKRTGEKVFLECVQDMDHENMFWYRQDPGLGLRLIYFSYDVKMKEKGDIPEGYSVSREKKERFSLILESASTNQTSMYLCASSSAPGQGALGEQFFGPGTRLTVL.

This clone has a handful of counts. One end of the junction is discordant with germline, which a read error may explain. V and J are TRBV6-1 and TRBJ2-2; no firm D call. The CDR3 spans 13 residues. CDR1 is MNHNS, CDR2 SASEGT, per germline. CDR3 nucleotides: TGTGCCAGCAGCGAAGGGCGGACCGGGGAGCTGTTTTTT. Translated, it gives CASSEGRTGELFF.

The chain combines TRBV7-9 with TRBJ2-7, with D unresolved. This CDR3 is 13 amino acids long. V dropped 0 bases and J dropped 2 bases, with 5 bases sitting between them. Germline CDR1 reads SEHNR; CDR2 reads FQNEAQ (reference sequence). The CDR3 loop reads CASSLASAYEQYF. As DNA, the CDR3 is TGTGCCAGCAGCTTAGCAAGCGCCTACGAGCAGTACTTC.

V is TRBV9 and J is TRBJ2-2; tentative D call: TRBD2 (5 bases). CDR1 and CDR2 from the germline V gene are SGDLS and YYNGEE. Deletions cut 3 bases from V and 6 bases from J, with 15 bases between. The CDR3 is 15 amino acids. The CDR3 DNA reads TGTGCCAGCAGCGGGACCAGCGGAGGTGCCGGGGAGCTGTTTTTT. Its protein product is CASSGTSGGAGELFF.

This sequence joins TRBV7-9 and TRBJ1-1; possible D gene TRBD1, 5 bases. V lost 5 bases, J lost 1 base, and 23 bases lay in between. The germline V gene encodes CDR1 SEHNR and CDR2 FQNEAQ (reference sequence). The CDR3 sequence is 18 residues long. Here the CDR3 reads CASSKSLRDGQGNTEAFF. CDR3 in DNA: TGTGCCAGCAGCAAATCCCTGCGGGACGGGCAGGGGAACACTGAAGCTTTCTTT.

The chain uses TRBV25-1 and TRBJ1-5; D might be TRBD1 (6 bases). Between the trimmed V and J ends, which lost 9 bases and 4 bases, there was a span of 10 bases. Germline V lookup: CDR1 MGHDK, CDR2 SYGVNS. The CDR3 contains 12 residues. This CDR3 reads CASRQANQPQHF. The CDR3 DNA follows: TGTGCCAGTAGACAGGCGAATCAGCCCCAGCATTTT.

This chain joins TRBV10-1 and TRBJ2-7; possible D gene TRBD1, 6 bases. The CDR3 is made up of 13 amino acids. The germline CDR1 and CDR2 sequences are WNHNN and SYGVQD (reference sequence). The ends were cut back, 4 bases at V and 6 bases at J, with 13 bases in the middle. The CDR3 sequence: CASSASGVGEQYF. In DNA form, the CDR3 reads TGCGCCAGCAGTGCGTCAGGGGTGGGCGAGCAGTACTTC.

This clone was recorded only once. The rearrangement joins TRBV30 to TRBJ1-5; D perhaps matches TRBD1 (6 bases). The CDR3 extends over 14 amino acids. The germline V gene has CDR1 GTSNPN and CDR2 SVGIG (reference sequence). Trimming removed 1 base from V and 5 bases from J, with 12 bases in between. As DNA, the CDR3 is TGTGCCTGGAGTGGGACAGCCACCGATCAGCCCCAGCATTTT. Its protein is CAWSGTATDQPQHF.

This clone has just one count. V gene TRBV7-9 combines with J gene TRBJ1-1; unclear D gene. The germline gives CDR1 SEHNR, CDR2 FQNEAQ (reference sequence). V was pared by 4 bases and J by 7 bases, with 13 bases between. CDR3 size: 13 residues. The CDR3 spells CASSSLASLEAFF. CDR3 nucleotides: TGTGCCAGCAGCTCTCTTGCGAGTCTTGAAGCTTTCTTT.

The chain employs TRBV9 and TRBJ2-3, with TRBD1 matching over 7 bases. Per the germline V gene, CDR1 is SGDLS and CDR2 is YYNGEE. The CDR3 has 17 amino acids. The V and J ends lost 0 bases and 3 bases, in that order; junction bases with no gene match: 10. The CDR3 coding sequence is TGTGCCAGCAGCGTAGGAGGGGGCGCGATGAGAACAGATACGCAGTATTTT. It encodes CASSVGGGAMRTDTQYF.

The rearrangement uses TRBV5-1 and TRBJ2-2; D gene unclear. Trimming took 0 bases from V and 4 from J, leaving 13 bases between them. CDR1 is SGHRS, CDR2 YFSETQ, per germline. The CDR3 is 16 residues long. The CDR3 DNA reads TGCGCCAGCAGCTTGGCCTTGGAGAGAGGCACCGGGGAGCTGTTTTTT. It is translated as CASSLALERGTGELFF.

This rearrangement joins TRBV5-4 to TRBJ2-1; 7 nucleotides line up with TRBD2. Germline CDR1 SGHNT, CDR2 YYREEE (reference sequence). Trimming cost V 0 bases and J 5 bases; bases outside gene matches: 2. The CDR3 runs 14 residues. The DNA for the CDR3 is TGTGCCAGCAGCTTGGAACTAGCGAACAATGAGCAGTTCTTC. It translates to CASSLELANNEQFF.

The genes are TRBV19 and TRBJ1-5, with D possibly being TRBD1 (6 bases). CDR1 is LNHDA and CDR2 is SQIVND in the germline V gene (reference sequence). V was pared by 8 bases and J by 4 bases, with 12 bases between. This CDR3 has 13 residues. CDR3 bases: TGTGCCAGTTCTGACAGGCCAAATCAGCCCCAGCATTTT. This codes for CASSDRPNQPQHF.

This chain connects TRBV5-1 to TRBJ2-5; D not certain. Germline V gene lookup returns CDR1 SGHRS and CDR2 YFSETQ. CDR3 size: 14 residues. V lost 0 bases to trimming and J lost 5 bases, with 11 bases between them. The CDR3 DNA sequence: TGCGCCAGCAGCTTGGGCGCCCCGAAGGAGACCCAGTACTTC. Translated: CASSLGAPKETQYF.

This chain connects TRBV15 to TRBJ1-4; 12 nucleotides match TRBD1. Trimming took 2 bases from V and 0 from J; bases not matched to a gene: 7. CDR1 is LNHNV, CDR2 YYDKDF, per germline (reference sequence). This CDR3 spans 19 amino acids. The CDR3 spells CATSRKGQGALATNEKLFF. DNA of the CDR3: TGTGCCACCAGCAGAAAGGGACAGGGGGCACTTGCAACTAATGAAAAACTGTTTTTT.

The chain combines TRBV7-2 with TRBJ2-7; D remains ambiguous. Per the germline V gene, CDR1 is SGHTA and CDR2 is FQGNSA. V was clipped by 3 bases and J by 6 bases, with 9 bases between them. The CDR3 covers 12 residues. CDR3 nucleotide sequence: TGTGCCAGCAGCTTTTTTCCCTTCGAGCAGTACTTC. Protein: CASSFFPFEQYF.

The chain joins TRBV27 to TRBJ2-7; D perhaps matches TRBD1 (5 bases). The V and J ends lost 3 bases and 6 bases respectively, with 18 bases between them. Per the germline V gene, CDR1 is MNHEY and CDR2 is SMNVEV (reference sequence). This CDR3 region has 15 residues. The CDR3 region has the DNA TGTGCCAGCAGTTTGGAATGCAGGGTCCTGCCCGAGCAGTACTTC. Amino acid sequence: CASSLECRVLPEQYF.